The 27 T cell receptor beta chains below come from one sample, sequenced in a study of blood T cell repertoires in COVID-19. Using immunoSEQ multiplex PCR, the repertoire was profiled, and TCRdb retains in-frame clones only, with some absent. The sample carries over 85,000 clones, around 84% recorded once. The specimen sequenced was peripheral blood. The receptors here all came from a man of 80 years or more with acute or convalescent COVID-19.

The CDR3 region is CASLPGITMNTEAFF. The CDR3 region has the DNA TGTGCCAGCCTGCCGGGGATCACTATGAACACTGAAGCTTTCTTT. V and J are TRBV6-5 and TRBJ1-1; D is uncertain. This CDR3 has 15 amino acids. CDR1 MNHEY and CDR2 SVGAGI come from the germline V gene. Deletions cut 8 bases from V and 0 bases from J, with 16 bases between.

The V and J genes are TRBV28 and TRBJ2-5; a weak D match, TRBD2 (6 bases). Per the germline V gene, CDR1 is MDHEN and CDR2 is SYDVKM. There are 15 residues in the CDR3. Between the trimmed V and J ends, which lost 8 bases and 9 bases, there was a span of 25 bases. CDR3 nucleotide sequence: TGTGCCAGCCATCCATCGGGGGAGGCCGGCGGGGCCCAGTACTTC. Its translation: CASHPSGEAGGAQYF.

The J gene is TRBJ1-3, the V gene TRBV7-2, with D possibly being TRBD1 (5 bases). The CDR3 length is 16 residues. The V gene's germline CDR1 is SGHTA and CDR2 FQGNSA. Trimming took off 5 bases at V and 0 bases at J, with 14 bases between the two ends. The CDR3 region has the DNA TGTGCCAGCAGCATGGAACCGACAGACTCTGGAAACACCATATATTTT. The encoded protein is CASSMEPTDSGNTIYF.

The chain is built from TRBV11-2 and TRBJ2-1; 10 bases fit TRBD1. Germline V CDR1 and CDR2: SGHAT, FQNNGV. The J segment lost 5 bases and the V segment lost 0 bases, leaving 4 bases of the junction unmatched. The CDR3 loop spans 16 amino acids. DNA of the CDR3: TGTGCCAGCAGCTTAGAGGGACAGGGGTTCAACAATGAGCAGTTCTTC. Translating gives CASSLEGQGFNNEQFF.

The V call is TRBV5-4, the J call TRBJ1-1; D perhaps matches TRBD1 (6 bases). Germline CDR1 and CDR2: SGHNT and YYREEE (reference sequence). The V end lost 2 bases, the J end lost 1 base, and 9 bases lay between the germline ends. The CDR3 is 14 amino acids. In DNA form, the CDR3 reads TGTGCCAGCAGCTTAGGGGGTGGGAACACTGAAGCTTTCTTT. Translated, it gives CASSLGGGNTEAFF.

The chain uses TRBV11-2 and TRBJ2-1; 7 bases match TRBD2. From germline, CDR1 is SGHAT and CDR2 FQNNGV. V trimming: 5 bases; J trimming: 3 bases; junction bases outside the gene matches: 4. The CDR3 has 14 amino acids. The CDR3 spells CASSIGLVYNEQFF. The CDR3 bases are TGTGCCAGCAGCATCGGACTAGTCTACAATGAGCAGTTCTTC.

The chain has TRBV7-2 and TRBJ2-2; 11 bases map to TRBD1. This CDR3 region has 17 residues. Germline CDR1 reads SGHTA; CDR2 reads FQGNSA. Trimming at V came to 5 bases and at J to 1 base, leaving 6 bases not matched to a gene. The CDR3 here is CASSPPGQGGNTGELFF. The CDR3 DNA reads as TGTGCCAGCAGCCCCCCGGGACAGGGGGGGAACACCGGGGAGCTGTTTTTT. The entire variable domain, with the rest obtained from reference TRBV7-2 and TRBJ2-2, is as follows: GAGVSQSPSNKVTEKGKDVELRCDPISGHTALYWYRQSLGQGLEFLIYFQGNSAPDKSGLPSDRFSAERTGGSVSTLTIQRTQQEDSAVYLCASSPPGQGGNTGELFFGEGSRLTVL.

J is TRBJ1-5 and V is TRBV15; 10 nucleotides agree with TRBD1. Per the germline V gene, CDR1 is LNHNV and CDR2 is YYDKDF (reference sequence). The CDR3 is 16 amino acids. With 0 bases clipped from V and 7 bases from J, the junction kept 6 bases outside the gene matches. The CDR3 region has the DNA TGTGCCACCAGCAGAGATTTGACAGGGGGCGGACAGCCCCAGCATTTT. It yields the protein CATSRDLTGGGQPQHF.

The gene calls are TRBV9 and TRBJ2-1; 10 bases line up with TRBD1. The V and J ends lost 3 bases and 7 bases, in that order; junction bases with no gene match: 10. CDR3 length: 16 residues. Looked up from germline, CDR1 is SGDLS and CDR2 is YYNGEE. CDR3 DNA: TGTGCCAGCAGCGCGGCGGGGACAGGGGCATCAAATGAGCAGTTCTTC. Translated, it gives CASSAAGTGASNEQFF.

The chain recombines TRBV18 with TRBJ2-3; D remains unclear. Germline V gives CDR1 KGHSH, CDR2 LQKENI. V lost 2 bases and J lost 0, with 6 bases in between. This CDR3 comprises 14 residues. Here the CDR3 DNA reads TGTGCCAGCTCACCAAGACTGAGCACAGATACGCAGTATTTT. Translation gives CASSPRLSTDTQYF.

V usage is TRBV14 and J usage is TRBJ2-7, with 9 bases fitting TRBD2. Per the germline V gene, CDR1 is SGHDN and CDR2 is FVKESK. The CDR3 totals 15 residues. V shed 6 bases, J shed 0 bases, and the junction held 6 bases outside the gene matches. CDR3 in amino acids: CASRDSGSGSYEQYF. The CDR3 DNA follows: TGTGCCAGCAGGGATAGCGGGAGTGGCTCCTACGAGCAGTACTTC. Full variable domain (rest looked up from reference TRBV14 and TRBJ2-7): EAGVTQFPSHSVIEKGQTVTLRCDPISGHDNLYWYRRVMGKEIKFLLHFVKESKQDESGMPNNRFLAERTGGTYSTLKVQPAELEDSGVYFCASRDSGSGSYEQYFGPGTRLTVT.

V usage is TRBV6-5 and J usage is TRBJ2-3; possibly TRBD1 for D (5 bases). Trimming pared 0 bases from V and 0 bases from J, leaving 10 bases between. This CDR3 contains 16 residues. Germline V gene sequence: CDR1 MNHEY, CDR2 SVGAGI. In DNA, the CDR3 is TGTGCCAGCAGTTACTCGACCACAGGCAGCACAGATACGCAGTATTTT. Protein product: CASSYSTTGSTDTQYF.

The chain is built from TRBV11-1 and TRBJ2-1, with 14 bases fitting TRBD2. Looked up from germline, CDR1 is SGHAT and CDR2 is FQDESV (reference sequence). The CDR3 loop spans 16 amino acids. The V segment lost 3 bases and the J segment 7 bases; nucleotides outside the gene matches: 5. In DNA form, the CDR3 reads TGTGCCAGCAGCTTTCGACTAGCGGGAGGGCCGAATGAGCAGTTCTTC. Protein: CASSFRLAGGPNEQFF.

The chain joins TRBV3-1 (or the pseudogene TRBV3-2) to TRBJ2-3; TRBD2 agrees at 10 bases. V shed 5 bases, J shed 0 bases, and the junction held 8 bases outside the gene matches. The CDR3 length is 17 residues. CDR1 is LGHDT and CDR2 is YNNKEL in the germline V gene (reference sequence). The CDR3 region has the DNA TGTGCCAGCAGCAGGCGGACTAGCGGACCTAGCACAGATACGCAGTATTTT. It encodes CASSRRTSGPSTDTQYF.

The chain uses TRBV18 and TRBJ2-3, with TRBD2 identical over 10 bases. CDR1 KGHSH and CDR2 LQKENI come from the germline V gene. The CDR3 is made up of 17 amino acids. The ends lost 2 bases at V and 1 base at J; junction bases unmatched: 6. CDR3 in amino acids: CASSPWELAGGTDTQYF. The DNA of the CDR3 is TGTGCCAGCTCACCATGGGAGCTAGCGGGGGGCACAGATACGCAGTATTTT.

CDR3 sequence reads: CASSSEPFKNIQYF. The CDR3 coding sequence is TGTGCCAGCAGTTCCGAGCCTTTCAAAAACATTCAGTACTTC. The chain carries TRBV6-5 and TRBJ2-4; no firm D call. Looked up from germline, CDR1 is MNHEY and CDR2 is SVGAGI. The length of the CDR3 is 14 residues. The germline V and J ends were trimmed by 4 bases and 3 bases, with 10 bases remaining between them.

This clone was recorded only once. The CDR3 coding sequence is TGTGCCAGCAGCTTAGGGGACAGGGAAATCGAAAAACTGTTTTTT. Its translation: CASSLGDREIEKLFF. The chain is built from TRBV7-8 and TRBJ1-4; TRBD1 aligns across 9 bases. The ends lost 1 base at V and 8 bases at J; junction bases unmatched: 5. The germline CDR1 and CDR2 sequences are SGHVS and FQNEAQ. CDR3 length equals 15 residues.

The CDR3 region is CASSFSQTSTDTQYF. CDR3 nucleotide sequence: TGTGCCAGCAGCTTCTCTCAGACTAGCACAGATACGCAGTATTTT. The chain joins TRBV11-2 to TRBJ2-3, with no clear D. CDR1 is SGHAT and CDR2 is FQNNGV in the germline V gene. Between the trimmed V and J ends, which lost 3 bases and 0 bases, there was a span of 10 bases. The CDR3 has 15 amino acids.

Concerning this clone: The junction shows a germline mismatch at one end, possibly a read error. J is TRBJ2-1 and V is TRBV28; D gene unclear. CDR1 is MDHEN, CDR2 SYDVKM, per germline. The CDR3 runs to 11 residues. CDR3 region: CASRKSRFTIF. The CDR3, as DNA: TGTGCCAGCAGGAAGAGTAGATTTACGATCTTC.

Here the CDR3 reads CASSSPSGGGEETQYF. The CDR3 nucleotides are TGTGCCAGCAGTTCCCCCTCAGGGGGCGGTGAAGAGACCCAGTACTTC. The rearrangement links TRBV6-5 to TRBJ2-5, with 8 bases lining up with TRBD1. This CDR3 spans 16 amino acids. V shed 4 bases and J 3 bases; nucleotides not matched to a gene: 10. CDR1 is MNHEY, CDR2 SVGAGI, per germline.

This chain uses TRBV19 with TRBJ1-6; the D gene is possibly TRBD1 (5 bases). Germline CDR1 reads LNHDA; CDR2 reads SQIVND (reference sequence). V was clipped by 5 bases and J by 3 bases, with 14 bases between them. This CDR3 region has 16 residues. This CDR3 reads CASSWGRIIYNSPLHF. The CDR3 nucleotides are TGTGCCAGTAGTTGGGGCAGGATTATCTATAATTCACCCCTCCACTTT. Full variable domain (outside the CDR3, taken from reference TRBV19 and TRBJ1-6): DGGITQSPKYLFRKEGQNVTLSCEQNLNHDAMYWYRQDPGQGLRLIYYSQIVNDFQKGDIAEGYSVSREKKESFPLTVTSAQKNPTAFYLCASSWGRIIYNSPLHFGNGTRLTVT.

This rearrangement joins TRBV19 to TRBJ1-2, with TRBD1 matching 8 bases. CDR3 size: 15 residues. J gave up 6 bases and V 4 bases, and 10 bases lay outside the gene matches. Germline CDR1 reads LNHDA; CDR2 reads SQIVND (reference sequence). The CDR3 bases are TGTGCCAGTAGTACCCTCCAGGGGGCGAGGAATGGCTACACCTTC. Translated: CASSTLQGARNGYTF.

The chain links TRBV15 to TRBJ2-7; 10 bases line up with TRBD2. With 5 bases clipped from V and 3 bases from J, the junction kept 7 bases outside the gene matches. There are 15 residues in the CDR3. The germline CDR1 and CDR2 sequences are LNHNV and YYDKDF (reference sequence). The CDR3, as DNA: TGTGCCACCAGCCCGCCACTAGCGGGGCTCTACGAGCAGTACTTC. This translates into CATSPPLAGLYEQYF.

The rearrangement joins TRBV5-1 to TRBJ2-3; 9 nucleotides match TRBD1. The CDR3 consists of 15 residues. V dropped 4 bases and J dropped 6; count of bases not matched to a gene: 9. The germline V gene has CDR1 SGHRS and CDR2 YFSETQ. The CDR3 DNA reads as TGCGCCAGCAGCCAAGGACAGGGGCTGGCGGATACGCAGTATTTT. Encoded protein: CASSQGQGLADTQYF.

The chain carries TRBV2 and TRBJ2-7, with 13 positions matching TRBD2. The CDR3 is 14 amino acids. CDR1 SNHLY and CDR2 FYNNEI come from the germline V gene. V gave up 7 bases and J gave up 6 bases; unmatched junction bases: 6. The CDR3 sequence: CASKGLAGPGEQYF. CDR3 nucleotide sequence: TGTGCCAGCAAGGGACTAGCGGGACCGGGCGAGCAGTACTTC.

The J gene is TRBJ2-1, the V gene TRBV27; the match to TRBD2 covers 11 bases. The J segment lost 7 bases and the V segment lost 4 bases, leaving 9 bases of the junction unmatched. This CDR3 comprises 16 residues. The germline gives CDR1 MNHEY, CDR2 SMNVEV (reference sequence). The CDR3 reads CASSWSRSGRGNEQFF. In DNA form, the CDR3 reads TGTGCCAGCAGTTGGTCCCGTAGCGGGAGGGGTAATGAGCAGTTCTTC.

This chain links TRBV27 with TRBJ2-3; 7 positions agree with TRBD2. Germline V gene data show CDR1 as MNHEY and CDR2 as SMNVEV (reference sequence). Trimming removed 3 bases from V and 7 bases from J; junction bases left unmatched: 13. The CDR3 is 16 residues long. The DNA for the CDR3 is TGTGCCAGCAGTTTCAGAGCGGGGCCTAGCAGGCATACGCAGTATTTT. It specifies CASSFRAGPSRHTQYF.